These 23 T cell receptor beta chains were all obtained from the same sample, sequenced in a study of OX40 agonist ivuxolimab in advanced cancers. Profiled with immunoSEQ multiplex PCR; TCRdb holds only in-frame clones, not every one. The sample holds 75,000 to 100,000 clones; about nine tenths are singletons and the top ten take less than 0.4%. The sequencing here drew on CD4+ or CD8+ T cells sorted from blood, taken in a trial of the OX40 agonist ivuxolimab. These receptors were collected from an adult with an advanced solid tumor such as melanoma, head and neck, liver or kidney cancer.

J is TRBJ1-6 and V is TRBV6-5, with D uncertain. Trimming shortened V by 6 bases and J by 13 bases, and 13 bases separated the two germline ends. This CDR3 has 12 residues. The V gene's germline CDR1 is MNHEY and CDR2 SVGAGI. CDR3 in DNA: TGTGCCAGCAGGCCCTGGGGTTCGCCCCTCCACTTT. It specifies CASRPWGSPLHF.

The V and J genes are TRBV7-9 and TRBJ1-3, with 8 nucleotides matching TRBD1. The ends lost 3 bases at V and 9 bases at J; junction bases unmatched: 7. CDR3 size: 14 residues. CDR1 SEHNR and CDR2 FQNEAQ come from the germline V gene (reference sequence). The CDR3 protein is CASSLQGALGTIYF. The CDR3 nucleotides are TGTGCCAGCAGCTTGCAGGGGGCGCTTGGCACCATATATTTT.

CDR3 in amino acids: CASSLAGGSETQYF. Here the CDR3 DNA reads TGTGCCAGCAGCTTAGCAGGGGGTAGCGAGACCCAGTACTTC. This sequence joins TRBV7-7 and TRBJ2-5, with D maybe TRBD1 (6 bases). This CDR3 has 14 residues. V lost 0 bases and J 5 bases, leaving 10 bases between the germline ends. Germline V CDR1 and CDR2: SSHAT, FNYEAQ (reference sequence).

This sequence joins TRBV7-2 and TRBJ1-6; 9 nucleotides align to TRBD1. The germline V gene has CDR1 SGHTA and CDR2 FQGNSA. The CDR3 has 16 residues. Trimming at V came to 6 bases and at J to 7 bases, leaving 10 bases not matched to a gene. For the CDR3, the DNA is TGTGCCAGCAGAGACACAGGGGGCTCGGGGAATTCACCCCTCCACTTT. The encoded protein is CASRDTGGSGNSPLHF.

This chain links TRBV2 with TRBJ1-3; perhaps TRBD1 as D (6 bases). CDR1 is SNHLY, CDR2 FYNNEI, per germline. The CDR3 runs 14 residues. V lost 6 bases, J lost 4 bases, and 13 bases lay in between. The CDR3 DNA follows: TGTGCCAGCAGGAGAACAGGGTTGGGAAACACCATATATTTT. This encodes CASRRTGLGNTIYF.

In this sample, this clone turned up once. This chain connects TRBV14 to TRBJ2-6, with D maybe TRBD2 (6 bases). The CDR3 is 16 residues long. V was trimmed by 1 base and J by 3 bases, leaving 10 bases between them. Germline V gene data show CDR1 as SGHDN and CDR2 as FVKESK. Here the CDR3 reads CASSQAGEDGANVLTF. In DNA, the CDR3 is TGTGCCAGCAGCCAAGCCGGGGAGGATGGGGCCAACGTCCTGACTTTC.

A few counts support this clone. The chain recombines TRBV29-1 with TRBJ1-2, with D perhaps matching TRBD1 (6 bases). Trimming left V 7 bases short and J 3 bases short, with 15 bases between. This CDR3 has 13 amino acids. Per the germline V gene, CDR1 is SQVTM and CDR2 is ANQGSEA. The CDR3 nucleotides are TGCAGCGGGGGGGCCGGGCTGGACTATGGCTACACCTTC. Protein: CSGGAGLDYGYTF.

This chain joins TRBV5-4 and TRBJ2-6; D is unresolved. V lost 0 bases and J lost 3, with 7 bases in between. Germline V gene sequence: CDR1 SGHNT, CDR2 YYREEE (reference sequence). This CDR3 is 15 amino acids long. The CDR3 DNA reads as TGTGCCAGCAGCTTGGTCAGATTTGGGGCCAACGTCCTGACTTTC. It yields the protein CASSLVRFGANVLTF. The full variable domain, its missing parts supplied by reference TRBV5-4 and TRBJ2-6, is ETGVTQSPTHLIKTRGQQVTLRCSSQSGHNTVSWYQQALGQGPQFIFQYYREEENGRGNFPPRFSGLQFPNYSSELNVNALELDDSALYLCASSLVRFGANVLTFGAGSRLTVL.

A single count supports this clone. V gene TRBV11-2 combines with J gene TRBJ1-3; D is uncertain. V lost 5 bases and J 1 base, leaving 18 bases between the germline ends. The CDR3 is 17 residues long. The germline V gene has CDR1 SGHAT and CDR2 FQNNGV. This CDR3 reads CASSLTGSTYSGNTIYF. CDR3 in DNA: TGTGCCAGCAGCCTGACGGGGTCTACTTATTCTGGAAACACCATATATTTT.

The V gene is TRBV11-3, the J gene TRBJ2-1, with 9 positions matching TRBD1. Unmatched junction bases numbered 5, after V lost 0 bases and J lost 8 bases. CDR1 and CDR2 (germline): SGHNT, YENEEA. The CDR3 has 15 amino acids. The CDR3 nucleotides are TGTGCCAGCAGCTTAGATTCGGGACAGGGCTATGAGCAGTTCTTC. Amino acid sequence: CASSLDSGQGYEQFF.

This sequence joins TRBV6-5 and TRBJ2-1; possibly TRBD1 for D (6 bases). This CDR3 has 15 amino acids. Germline CDR1 is MNHEY and CDR2 is SVGAGI. The germline V and J ends were trimmed by 2 bases and 6 bases, with 14 bases remaining between them. CDR3 protein: CASSYAYRAGNEQFF. In DNA form, the CDR3 reads TGTGCCAGCAGTTACGCTTACAGGGCGGGCAATGAGCAGTTCTTC.

This chain links TRBV5-1 with TRBJ2-3, with D hard to call. V was trimmed by 0 bases and J by 2 bases, leaving 7 bases between them. This CDR3 spans 14 amino acids. Germline V gives CDR1 SGHRS, CDR2 YFSETQ. CDR3 protein: CASSLELPTDTQYF. The CDR3 nucleotides read TGCGCCAGCAGCTTGGAACTCCCCACAGATACGCAGTATTTT.

This chain links TRBV5-1 with TRBJ2-1; 12 nucleotides match TRBD2. The CDR3 is 16 residues long. Germline V gives CDR1 SGHRS, CDR2 YFSETQ. After removal of 0 bases from V and 10 bases from J, the junction contained 8 bases not matched to a gene. The CDR3 loop is CASSLVGTSGSEEQFF. CDR3 bases: TGCGCCAGCAGCTTGGTAGGGACTAGCGGGTCGGAAGAGCAGTTCTTC.

This chain connects TRBV11-2 to TRBJ2-3; D is unresolved. Germline assignment: CDR1 SGHAT and CDR2 FQNNGV. V was pared by 2 bases and J by 2 bases, with 5 bases between. CDR3 length: 13 residues. CDR3 protein: CASSLLVTDTQYF. CDR3 in DNA: TGTGCCAGCAGCTTACTGGTCACAGATACGCAGTATTTT.

The rearrangement links TRBV2 to TRBJ2-3; 8 bases are a match to TRBD2. The CDR3 is 15 residues long. The germline V gene encodes CDR1 SNHLY and CDR2 FYNNEI. The ends lost 6 bases at V and 2 bases at J; junction bases unmatched: 7. CDR3 protein: CASRGAGVPTDTQYF. CDR3 nucleotide sequence: TGTGCCAGCAGGGGAGCGGGGGTCCCCACAGATACGCAGTATTTT.

This clone occurred once. The chain employs TRBV7-9 and TRBJ2-3; D not certain. Per the germline V gene, CDR1 is SEHNR and CDR2 is FQNEAQ (reference sequence). V gave up 0 bases and J gave up 0 bases, with 10 bases separating them. The CDR3 extends over 16 amino acids. CDR3 protein: CASSLATAGSTDTQYF. CDR3 DNA: TGTGCCAGCAGCTTAGCGACGGCAGGCAGCACAGATACGCAGTATTTT.

The gene calls are TRBV2 and TRBJ2-2; 7 bases agree with TRBD1. The length of the CDR3 is 16 residues. V was pared by 5 bases and J by 2 bases, with 8 bases of the junction left unmatched. CDR1 and CDR2 from the germline V gene are SNHLY and FYNNEI. The CDR3 reads CASSPRTGANTGELFF. The CDR3 nucleotides read TGTGCCAGCAGTCCTAGGACAGGTGCCAACACCGGGGAGCTGTTTTTT.

The chain has TRBV7-2 and TRBJ2-5; tentative D call: TRBD1 (6 bases). The CDR3 loop spans 15 amino acids. V lost 1 base and J 6 bases, leaving 15 bases between the germline ends. Germline lookup yields CDR1 SGHTA and CDR2 FQGNSA. The CDR3: CASSLEGFTGKTQYF. DNA of the CDR3: TGTGCCAGCAGCTTAGAAGGTTTTACAGGGAAGACCCAGTACTTC.

The J gene is TRBJ1-5, the V gene TRBV28; no definite D call. V was clipped by 5 bases and J by 0 bases, with 5 bases between them. CDR3 length equals 13 residues. Germline assignment: CDR1 MDHEN and CDR2 SYDVKM. The CDR3 coding sequence is TGTGCCAGCAGTCGGGTTAGCAATCAGCCCCAGCATTTT. Its protein is CASSRVSNQPQHF.

This chain uses TRBV28 with TRBJ1-5; a possible D gene is TRBD1 (6 bases). Trimming shortened V by 4 bases and J by 7 bases, and 20 bases separated the two germline ends. CDR3 length equals 16 residues. Germline assignment: CDR1 MDHEN and CDR2 SYDVKM. The CDR3 spells CASSWGARGFGQPQHF. In DNA form, the CDR3 reads TGTGCCAGCAGTTGGGGGGCCCGGGGATTCGGACAGCCCCAGCATTTT.

CDR3 nucleotide sequence: TGTGCCAGCAGCTTACCGACTAGCGGGTCCTCCTACGAGCAGTACTTC. It yields the protein CASSLPTSGSSYEQYF. The chain joins TRBV7-3 to TRBJ2-7; 10 bases agree with TRBD2. The CDR3 covers 16 residues. Germline V CDR1 and CDR2: SGHTA, FQGTGA. After removal of 2 bases from V and 0 bases from J, the junction contained 4 bases not matched to a gene.

V is TRBV28 and J is TRBJ1-2, with TRBD1 identical over 8 bases. Germline CDR1 reads MDHEN; CDR2 reads SYDVKM. CDR3 length: 13 amino acids. After removal of 2 bases from V and 4 bases from J, the junction contained 0 bases not matched to a gene. The CDR3 nucleotides read TGTGCCAGCAGTTTAACAGGGGGCTATGGCTACACCTTC. It is translated as CASSLTGGYGYTF.

The chain combines TRBV18 with TRBJ1-1; the D gene is possibly TRBD1 (6 bases). The germline V gene has CDR1 KGHSH and CDR2 LQKENI. The CDR3 covers 16 residues. The V end was cut by 2 bases, the J end by 10 bases, with 23 bases between. Here the CDR3 DNA reads TGTGCCAGCTCACCAAGCGTCTTATTTGGGGGCGCGGGAGCTTTCTTT. This encodes CASSPSVLFGGAGAFF.